This T cell receptor beta chain stems from a study of CD8 T cells in ankylosing spondylitis (TCRdb year 2017). Context from the whole study: The study set out to find disease-linked TCR variants by profiling T cell receptor beta repertoires in ankylosing spondylitis patients and healthy donors. Peripheral blood was sampled, and synovial fluid was additionally collected from ankylosing spondylitis patients. In total, the full study cohort was made up of roughly 100 healthy donors and 25 to 30 ankylosing spondylitis patients.

V is reduced by 0 bases and J by 6 bases, leaving a spacing of 8 bases between them. Including cysteine and phenylalanine, the CDR3 has 12 amino acids. Of all the DNA, just the CDR3 is kept, 36 bases in frame from base 1. Looking up the germline V gene yields CDR1 SQVTM and CDR2 ANQGSEA. Of note for this clonotype: No cognate antigen has been identified for it. Base qualities were left out, and no much larger clone turns up one base away.

This sample was sequenced with an Illumina HiSeq 2500. Quantitative 5'-RACE with molecular barcodes was used to prepare TCR beta libraries. As for the original processing: Disease-linked TCR variants were identified with a new computational method built on a probabilistic model of VDJ rearrangement. TCRdb handled the public reads itself, with Q25 trimming in fastp and clone calling in MiXCR, and kept productive beta chains. When rows share a CDR3 protein, they turn into one entry using the most common DNA and genes. The V and J calls reflect TCRdb's pipeline rather than the authors' work. This sample has roughly 130,000 distinct CDR3 sequences in its table, and roughly 13% of those were observed once. The top ten clonotypes cover 2.5% to 3% of the sample. Results the study describes overall, beyond this receptor: According to the report, matched synovial fluid samples from ankylosing spondylitis patients were significantly enriched for the disease-linked clones. Some motif variants had previously been reported in the synovial fluid and blood of reactive arthritis patients, which suggests shared mechanisms of disease initiation. A TCR beta motif made up of several highly homologous amino acid variants appeared to be characteristic of blood from ankylosing spondylitis patients. The disease-linked clones had a CD8+ phenotype and were found at relatively low frequencies in peripheral blood.

The sequence was collected from a female donor with ankylosing spondylitis or in good health (not recorded which). The sequencing sample was made of blood, either unsorted or a sorted T cell fraction (not recorded which). The chain was built from TRBV29-1 and TRBJ1-2; no confident D gene assignment can be made. The nucleotides read TGCAGCGTTGAAGAAGGGCGGCATGGCTACACCTTC. Its coded protein is CSVEEGRHGYTF.